This T cell receptor beta chain came from a study of beta chain features in type 1 diabetes. For the study at large: Examination of sorted cells across all samples involved over 95 million cells. Study outcomes and limitations: Moderately but significantly shorter TCRB CDR3s were found in Type 1 diabetes patients in all four CD4+ subsets.

The entirety of the isolated RNA underwent reverse transcription, so expressed TCRB transcripts were sequenced. Assay: immunoSEQ multiplex PCR; the TCRdb copy retains only in-frame clones and omits some. The table shows hundreds of thousands of clones, with roughly an eighth occurring only once. Sorted populations were all over 95% pure. This clone was counted a few times. Its antigen is as yet unknown. The origin of this receptor is a man aged 18 to 35 with type 1 diabetes. The sample consisted of naive CD4+ T cells from blood.

CDR3 residues: CAISEYSASTDTQYF. The CDR3 DNA is TGTGCCATCAGTGAGTATAGCGCTAGCACAGATACGCAGTATTTT. The chain has TRBV10-3 and TRBJ2-3, with D tentatively TRBD2 (5 bases). The germline V gene encodes CDR1 ENHRY and CDR2 SYGVKD. V was clipped by 1 base and J by 0 bases, with 8 bases between them. The CDR3 is 15 amino acids.